The rows below give T cell receptor beta chains drawn from one sample of a study of Ad26.COV2.S vaccination and SARS-CoV-2 variants. The method was immunoSEQ multiplex PCR; TCRdb's version includes in-frame clones alone and lacks a portion of them. The sample contains 440,000 or so clones, less than 95% of which appear only once. The sequencing used peripheral blood, collected in a trial of Ad26.COV2.S vaccine versus placebo. The receptors originated from a person between 18 and 60 years old who received the Ad26.COV2.S COVID-19 vaccine or a placebo. CDR3s include the opening cysteine and the closing phenylalanine or tryptophan. D genes are given only for firm matches. A clone size is listed for some rows: how often the clone was seen (once, few, many), or a class if it is expanded.

V gene	D gene	J gene	clone size	CDR3 protein	CDR3 DNA
TRBV6-1	-	TRBJ1-2	-	CASSDTQTYGYTF	TGTGCCAGCAGTGATACACAAACCTATGGCTACACCTTC
TRBV9	-	TRBJ1-6	-	CASSVGAGLDSPLHF	TGTGCCAGCAGCGTAGGCGCAGGGCTTGATTCACCCCTCCACTTT
TRBV19	TRBD2	TRBJ2-3	-	CASSIDRTSGRFTDTQYF	TGTGCCAGTAGTATAGATCGGACTAGCGGGAGATTCACAGATACGCAGTATTTT
TRBV7-2	-	TRBJ2-1	-	CASSLAGPYNEQFF	TGTGCCAGCAGCTTAGCGGGGCCATACAATGAGCAGTTCTTC
TRBV7-9	TRBD2	TRBJ2-5	-	CASSASGEETQYF	TGTGCCAGCAGCGCTAGCGGGGAAGAGACCCAGTACTTC
TRBV18	TRBD2	TRBJ2-3	-	CASSPLAGGNTDTQYF	TGTGCCAGCTCACCCTTAGCGGGAGGGAACACAGATACGCAGTATTTT
TRBV6-4	TRBD2	TRBJ2-3	once	CASSDERGDTQYF	TGTGCCAGCAGTGACGAGCGGGGAGATACGCAGTATTTT
TRBV7-6	TRBD1	TRBJ1-3	-	CASSSPGDSSGNTIYF	TGTGCCAGCAGTTCCCCAGGGGACAGCTCTGGAAACACCATATATTTT
TRBV5-4	TRBD1	TRBJ2-5	-	CASSPGDRQETQYF	TGTGCCAGCAGCCCCGGGGACAGACAAGAGACCCAGTACTTC
TRBV28	-	TRBJ2-6	few	CASSVSPPGANVLTF	TGTGCCAGCAGTGTGAGTCCCCCTGGGGCCAACGTCCTGACTTTC
TRBV5-4	-	TRBJ2-5	-	CASSLAGYQETQYF	TGTGCCAGCAGCTTGGCGGGCTACCAAGAGACCCAGTACTTC
TRBV28	TRBD2	TRBJ2-5	-	CASSLPFRELAGGQETQYF	TGTGCCAGCAGTTTACCCTTCCGGGAGCTAGCGGGAGGCCAAGAGACCCAGTACTTC
TRBV28	-	TRBJ2-3	-	CASSLFPGSGTDTQYF	TGTGCCAGCAGTTTATTTCCCGGGTCTGGCACAGATACGCAGTATTTT
TRBV6-2/TRBV6-3	TRBD1	TRBJ2-7	-	CASSYSDRDINYEQYF	TGTGCCAGCAGTTACTCGGACAGGGATATTAACTACGAGCAGTACTTC
TRBV28	TRBD2	TRBJ2-1	-	CAGRRSSGGLDEQFF	TGTGCCGGCAGGAGGTCTAGCGGGGGGCTGGATGAGCAGTTCTTC
TRBV7-8	-	TRBJ2-7	-	CASSSRGPGDEQYF	TGTGCCAGCAGCTCTCGAGGGCCGGGGGACGAGCAGTACTTC
TRBV10-2	-	TRBJ2-1	-	CASSDMGVGNNEQFF	TGCGCCAGCAGTGACATGGGAGTCGGGAACAATGAGCAGTTCTTC
TRBV29-1	-	TRBJ1-2	-	CSVEPRGRSYGYTF	TGCAGCGTTGAACCCCGGGGGCGCAGCTATGGCTACACCTTC
TRBV19	-	TRBJ2-3	-	CASSMRGGVADTQYF	TGTGCCAGTAGTATGAGGGGGGGAGTGGCAGATACGCAGTATTTT
TRBV6-4	TRBD2	TRBJ2-3	-	CASSIAGGSTDTQYF	TGTGCCAGCAGTATAGCGGGAGGGAGCACAGATACGCAGTATTTT
TRBV27	TRBD1	TRBJ2-1	-	CASSLWTGYNEQFF	TGTGCCAGCAGTTTATGGACAGGATACAATGAGCAGTTCTTC
TRBV29-1	-	TRBJ1-2	-	CSVGGVEYGYTF	TGCAGCGTTGGAGGAGTTGAATATGGCTACACCTTC
TRBV6-5	-	TRBJ2-7	-	CASSYSARRFSYEQYF	TGTGCCAGCAGTTACTCGGCCAGGAGGTTCTCCTACGAGCAGTACTTC
TRBV4-1	-	TRBJ1-4	once	CASSHLPGSQGPGEKLFF	TGCGCCAGCAGCCACCTCCCAGGGAGTCAAGGACCGGGTGAAAAACTGTTTTTT
TRBV6-6	TRBD2	TRBJ2-7	-	CASWGLAGGFSYEQYF	TGTGCCAGCTGGGGGCTAGCGGGAGGTTTTTCCTACGAGCAGTACTTC
TRBV7-9	TRBD2	TRBJ2-1	-	CASSPTSGRAHEQFF	TGTGCCAGCAGCCCGACTAGCGGGAGGGCCCATGAGCAGTTCTTC
TRBV3-1/TRBV3-2	-	TRBJ2-7	-	CASSQAASSYEQYF	TGTGCCAGCAGCCAAGCCGCGAGCTCCTACGAGCAGTACTTC
TRBV5-1	TRBD1	TRBJ2-5	-	CASSLKDRGYQETQYF	TGCGCCAGCAGCTTAAAGGACAGGGGGTATCAAGAGACCCAGTACTTC
TRBV10-3	-	TRBJ2-1	-	CAISLVADNEQFF	TGTGCCATCAGCCTAGTAGCGGACAATGAGCAGTTCTTC
TRBV2	TRBD2	TRBJ2-3	-	CASSEGLAGETQYF	TGTGCCAGCAGTGAAGGTCTAGCGGGAGAAACGCAGTATTTT
TRBV19	-	TRBJ1-5	-	CASSISGSNQPQHF	TGTGCCAGTAGTATAAGTGGTTCCAATCAGCCCCAGCATTTT
TRBV13	-	TRBJ1-1	once	CASSLAQSMNTEAFF	TGTGCCAGCAGCCTGGCACAGAGCATGAACACTGAAGCTTTCTTT
TRBV6-1	TRBD1	TRBJ1-1	once	CASSEEWGQGFGNTEAFF	TGTGCCAGCAGTGAAGAGTGGGGACAGGGTTTCGGGAACACTGAAGCTTTCTTT
TRBV29-1	TRBD2	TRBJ2-5	-	CSVEREGRLETQYF	TGCAGCGTTGAACGGGAGGGCCGTTTAGAGACCCAGTACTTC
TRBV27	TRBD2	TRBJ2-1	-	CASRSGRAGDEQFF	TGTGCCAGCCGAAGCGGGAGGGCCGGGGATGAGCAGTTCTTC
TRBV9	TRBD1	TRBJ1-6	-	CASSATGQGASPLHF	TGTGCCAGCAGCGCTACCGGACAGGGGGCATCTCCCCTCCACTTT